The rows below give T cell receptor beta chains drawn from one sample of a study of STAT3 mutations in large granular lymphocyte leukemia. Profiled with immunoSEQ multiplex PCR; TCRdb holds only in-frame clones, not every one. The sample contains 10,000 to 15,000 clones, 76% of which appear only once. The specimen sequenced was peripheral blood mononuclear cells. Receptor source: a man between 60 and 75 years old with T-cell large granular lymphocyte leukemia. Some clones in this sample may be carry-over from other donors' samples. CDR3s include the opening cysteine and the closing phenylalanine or tryptophan. Each record gives: D gene, V gene, J gene, CDR3 protein, CDR3 DNA. A D gene is named only where the DNA matches it firmly.

d_gene: NA; v_gene: TRBV5-6; j_gene: TRBJ1-1; CDR3aa: CASSLSWGTEAFF; CDR3nt: TGTGCCAGCAGCCTTTCTTGGGGGACTGAAGCTTTCTTT
d_gene: TRBD2; v_gene: TRBV19; j_gene: TRBJ2-7; CDR3aa: CASSIGGSDEQYF; CDR3nt: TGTGCCAGTAGTATCGGCGGGAGTGACGAGCAGTACTTC
d_gene: NA; v_gene: TRBV11-2; j_gene: TRBJ1-5; CDR3aa: CASSPDARAQHF; CDR3nt: TGTGCCAGCAGCCCTGATGCTAGAGCCCAGCATTTT
d_gene: TRBD1; v_gene: TRBV5-4; j_gene: TRBJ1-2; CDR3aa: CASSLSLGTENYGYTF; CDR3nt: TGTGCCAGCAGCTTGTCATTGGGGACAGAGAACTATGGCTACACCTTC
d_gene: TRBD1; v_gene: TRBV5-4; j_gene: TRBJ1-2; CDR3aa: CASSPGTLGQGDYGYTF; CDR3nt: TGTGCCAGCAGCCCCGGAACCCTCGGACAGGGGGACTATGGCTACACCTTC
d_gene: NA; v_gene: TRBV6-5; j_gene: TRBJ1-2; CDR3aa: CASSYGGGNYGYTF; CDR3nt: TGTGCCAGCAGTTACGGGGGCGGGAACTATGGCTACACCTTC
d_gene: NA; v_gene: TRBV25-1; j_gene: TRBJ1-1; CDR3aa: CASSEYVGGTEAFF; CDR3nt: TGTGCCAGCAGTGAATACGTTGGGGGCACTGAAGCTTTCTTT
d_gene: NA; v_gene: TRBV28; j_gene: TRBJ2-7; CDR3aa: CAGASSAGQTYEQYF; CDR3nt: TGTGCCGGAGCATCCTCCGCGGGACAGACCTACGAGCAGTACTTC
d_gene: NA; v_gene: TRBV27; j_gene: TRBJ1-1; CDR3aa: CASSLTGYTEAFF; CDR3nt: TGTGCCAGCAGTTTAACAGGCTACACTGAAGCTTTCTTT
d_gene: TRBD2; v_gene: TRBV29-1; j_gene: TRBJ2-1; CDR3aa: CSAGTSEYNEQFF; CDR3nt: TGCAGCGCTGGGACTAGCGAATACAATGAGCAGTTCTTC
d_gene: NA; v_gene: TRBV27; j_gene: TRBJ2-3; CDR3aa: CASRAGDFTDTQYF; CDR3nt: TGTGCCAGCAGGGCAGGGGATTTTACAGATACGCAGTATTTT